Detailed here is one T cell receptor (beta chain). No antigen is known for it. No much larger clonotype is one base removed from it; base qualities were not supplied. Receptor libraries were prepared by the immunoSEQ multiplex PCR assay. A mixture of 60 forward primers for TCR Vbeta segments and 13 reverse primers for TCR Jbeta segments was used in the multiplex PCR. The CDR3 region of rearranged TCR beta genes was amplified from genomic DNA with a multiplex PCR assay. The amplified TCR beta libraries were sequenced on the Illumina HiSeq System as 87-base-pair reads. The source study handled its data this way. A later analysis tallied 75 million to 95 million unique TCR beta chains across the 700 or so repertoires, and some 10 million of those chains were shared by two or more donors. Raw reads were error-corrected and collapsed into unique sequences by a nearest-neighbor algorithm in which closely related sequences were merged to remove PCR and sequencing errors. To assign V, D and J gene segments, CDR3 sequences were aligned to IMGT reference sequences. For a sequence to be retained, a match of at least six nucleotides was required to both a V gene segment and a J gene segment. A rearrangement was called productive if the CDR3 had no stop codons and remained in frame with V and J, and every other rearrangement was called non-productive. Following IMGT convention, CDR3 was defined as the stretch from the second conserved V-encoded cysteine to the conserved J-encoded phenylalanine. The earlier analysis of some 600 of the donors excluded sequences that lacked an unambiguous match to a single V gene segment. In an earlier analysis of approximately 560 of the donors, a V segment was called functional when productive rearrangements were above 56.7%, and segregating when the standard deviation between donors exceeded 5%. A statistical classification framework was developed to diagnose cytomegalovirus status using the catalog of TCR beta chain sequences. V and J gene assignment, in a later analysis, came from comparing TCR nucleotide sequences with IMGT/GENE-DB human TR gene sequences. A later analysis assigned CDR3 sequences and most-parsimonious VDJ recombination scenarios with the TCRdist pipeline. In a later analysis, each TCR beta chain was defined by its CDR3 amino acid sequence together with its V-gene family, and reads lacking a unique V-gene family were excluded. To address suspected cross-contamination and a sequencing artifact, a later analysis removed approximately 600 highly shared, low-generation-probability nucleotide sequences. In a later analysis, a clonal expansion index was calculated for each public chain from normalized within-repertoire ranks of inferred template counts. A later analysis computed generation probabilities with a VDJ recombination model fitted to out-of-frame rearrangements, and checked the results against IGoR. In a later analysis, TCR-TCR, TCR-HLA and TCR-CMV co-occurrence was scored with hypergeometric tests, and a repertoire-size bias correction was applied to TCR pairs. In a later analysis, false discovery rates were estimated by permuting HLA or CMV assignments 20 times. In a later analysis, co-occurring TCRs were grouped with DBSCAN, and TCRdist sequence similarity was added when clustering was performed within HLA-allele-positive subsets. Repertoires with fewer than 30,000 or more than 120,000 public chains, plus five repertoires with anomalous nucleotide sharing, were excluded from co-occurrence clustering. Entries here come from immuneACCESS through TCRdb and include only in-frame sequences with V and J called. Some clones fail to appear in such tables; in the studies checked, an unresolved V gene covers under half of the shortfall, and the cause of the remainder is unknown. V and J calls and clone size are copied from that table; D and trimming were computed from the DNA. A total of some 140,000 clones appear in this sample, roughly three quarters of them only once. Roughly 0.87% of the sample comes from the top ten.

This record belongs to a study of cytomegalovirus exposure and HLA in healthy donors (dated by TCRdb to about 2017). Notes on the research overall: According to an earlier analysis of 587 of the donors, roughly 180 million T cells yielded roughly 110 million unique TCR beta sequences and 276 Gb of sequence data. The study aimed to test whether signatures of past pathogen exposure could be identified by cataloging public T cell receptors. Donor age, sex, ethnicity and CMV serostatus were compiled alongside the repertoire data. A later analysis re-examined previously published TCR beta repertoires from roughly 720 donors and added high-resolution HLA genotyping to investigate patterns of TCR occurrence. A separate validation cohort of 100 to 150 different subjects was used in addition to the roughly 700-subject first cohort. The number of donors typed differed by locus, with 629-630 for A, B, C, DRB1 and DQB1, 522 for DQA1, 606 for DPA1, and approximately 470 for DPB1. In a later genetic analysis, genome-wide SNP genotypes for about 65% of the roughly 670 donors were used, and that subset was treated as a discovery cohort. Both class I and class II loci were covered by HLA typing, at four-digit resolution. Among around 400 genotyped donors of the cohort, an average of about 240,000 unique TCR beta nucleotide sequences was sequenced per donor, of which about 19% were non-productive. Among the approximately 400 genotyped donors, around 81% belonged to the genetic ancestry cluster associated with self-reported Caucasian donors. Roughly five DR-DQ haplotypes were treated as single units for association and clustering because of strong linkage in the cohort. The study combined high-throughput TCR immunosequencing, statistical association of individual TCRs with disease status, and machine learning to predict cytomegalovirus infection status. Every discovery cohort repertoire had been produced on one sequencing platform. In the later analysis, no new phenotypic data were used to find candidate immune exposures; instead, reliance was placed on TCR beta sequences and their occurrence across donors. The T cell repertoires of 666 subjects were profiled by immunosequencing and related to cytomegalovirus serostatus. An early release that covered about 600 HLA-typed donors contained approximately 300 gigabases of sequencing data and around 85 million unique TCR sequences. In an earlier analysis of around 540 of the donors, high-throughput TCR beta sequencing was used to judge whether each TCR beta V gene segment behaved as functional or pseudogenic.

In total, approximately 690 healthy bone marrow donors made up the cohort. Cohort members were all nominally healthy when sampled, although unrecorded immune exposures were likely present. The donor tested CMV seronegative, placing the donor among the 300 to 450 seronegative members of the cohort. A peripheral blood sample was provided by each donor, and peripheral blood mononuclear cells were used for TCR beta sequencing. The Qiagen DNeasy Blood Extraction Kit was used to extract genomic DNA from the blood cell samples. Findings and caveats that apply to the study as a whole: In a later analysis, HLA-associated TCR beta chains were found to be more clonally expanded and to have lower generation probabilities than equally common non-associated chains. Most TCR sequences were seen in very few donors, while some public TCRs were found in many individuals. The earlier analysis of nearly 600 of the donors excluded about 16 rarely observed V segments, including chromosome 9 orphons, because counts were too low. The study listed 164 TCR beta chains as associated with cytomegalovirus. In an earlier analysis of about 600 of the donors, most TCR beta V segments appeared in productive rearrangements about 90% or about 30% of the time, broadly matching IMGT annotations. In both the original and validation cohorts, the classifier was reported to diagnose cytomegalovirus status with high specificity and sensitivity. This cohort had only TCR beta chains sequenced, and the lack of alpha or paired-chain data limited which features could be detected. HLA typing was unavailable for some donors at each locus, so association tests used only the typed subset. The authors suggested that the approach could potentially be extended to other disease states and immunological phenotypes. A later genetic analysis associated a missense DCLRE1C variant with V-gene and J-gene trimming of TCR beta chains, and an independent cohort replicated the association. A later analysis reported that several top co-occurrence clusters appeared linked to parvovirus B19, influenza, CMV and Epstein-Barr virus. Most CMV-associated TCR beta chains appeared to be HLA-restricted in a later analysis, and the HLA associations seemed to be driven largely by CMV exposure. Sequencing depth was assumed to be roughly uniform across donors in the presence/absence analyses, though that assumption may not hold. The only immune exposure information available for the cohort was CMV serostatus. Assigning TCR associations to individual alleles was difficult when HLA alleles, especially DR and DQ, strongly co-occurred. Three of the identified cytomegalovirus-associated TCR beta chains were confirmed in vitro to be specific for cytomegalovirus antigens. A cluster of highly shared sequence variants was judged likely to be a technical artifact of the sequencing pipeline. According to a later genetic analysis, donors in an Asian-associated ancestry cluster had fewer N-insertions in productive TCRs than the approximately 700-donor mean. At a false discovery rate of 0.05, a later analysis linked around 15,000 TCR beta sequences to specific HLA alleles. In a later analysis, TCR association rates were found to vary across HLA loci, with the most associated TCRs seen for DRB1 alleles and the fewest for HLA-C alleles. Linkage disequilibrium might explain the correlated functional status among segregating V segments, but an unknown experimental factor could not be excluded. A further reported finding was that TCR beta sequences accurately predicted the HLA-A and HLA-B alleles for most subjects in the first cohort.

This receptor was identified in a man aged 18 to 29 in good health and CMV-seronegative. What was sequenced was PBMCs.

The CDR3 region reads CASSSSSQGTNTEAFF. The DNA reads as follows: TGTGCCAGCAGCTCCAGCTCACAGGGAACGAACACTGAAGCTTTCTTT. The chain was built from TRBV7-2 and TRBJ1-1, with a tentative D gene TRBD1 over 6 matching bases. Cut back by 4 bases and 1 base, the V and J ends lie 16 bases apart. Via the germline V gene, CDR1 is SGHTA and CDR2 FQGNSA. The cysteine opens and the phenylalanine closes a CDR3 of 16 amino acids. The CDR3 DNA has 48 bases and is translated from base 1.